Following are 32 T cell receptor beta chains from one sample sequenced in a study of blood T cells in healthy people across ages. A second about 7 to 11 cycle PCR used barcoded and J-beta primers. Via MiXCR, TCRdb re-called the 5' RACE reads, giving one row per CDR3 protein. The sample yields 1.2 million to 1.5 million distinct CDR3 sequences, almost 60% seen once. The sample was blood. These TCRs come from a man younger than 35 in good health.

V is TRBV29-1 and J is TRBJ2-7, with 12 bases fitting TRBD1. Germline V gene sequence: CDR1 SQVTM, CDR2 ANQGSEA. The CDR3 loop spans 16 amino acids. The trim removed 0 bases at V and 1 base at J, leaving 4 bases unmatched. The CDR3 region has the DNA TGCAGCGTTGAAGATAGGGACAGGGGGCGTTCCTACGAGCAGTACTTC. Translating gives CSVEDRDRGRSYEQYF.

This chain uses TRBV11-2 with TRBJ2-1, with 11 bases lining up with TRBD2. The CDR3 consists of 16 residues. The trim removed 5 bases at V and 5 bases at J, leaving 8 bases unmatched. Germline V lookup: CDR1 SGHAT, CDR2 FQNNGV. CDR3 in amino acids: CASSKSSGRTHNEQFF. The CDR3 DNA is TGTGCCAGCAGCAAATCTAGCGGGAGGACCCACAATGAGCAGTTCTTC.

This clonotype was detected only a few times. V usage is TRBV2 and J usage is TRBJ1-2; D is unclear. Germline CDR1 and CDR2: SNHLY and FYNNEI. CDR3 size: 11 residues. The germline V and J ends were trimmed by 3 bases and 8 bases, with 7 bases remaining between them. CDR3 amino acids: CASSERGGYTF. The DNA of the CDR3 is TGTGCCAGCAGTGAGCGAGGAGGCTACACCTTC.

A single count supports this clonotype. The V gene is TRBV27, the J gene TRBJ2-3; 8 positions agree with TRBD2. CDR1 is MNHEY and CDR2 is SMNVEV in the germline V gene (reference sequence). The CDR3 is made up of 13 amino acids. With V trimmed by 9 bases and J by 6 bases, 8 bases remained unmatched. In DNA form, the CDR3 reads TGTGCCAGGGAGCGGGAGTGTACGGATACGCAGTATTTT. As protein: CARERECTDTQYF.

The chain combines TRBV12-3 or TRBV12-4 with TRBJ1-5; D may be TRBD1 (6 bases). Trimming left V 6 bases short and J 3 bases short, with 15 bases between. This CDR3 contains 15 residues. The CDR3 sequence: CASRTADRYNQPQHF. CDR3 nucleotides: TGTGCCAGCAGGACTGCCGACAGGTACAATCAGCCCCAGCATTTT.

This rearrangement joins TRBV3-1 to TRBJ2-3; a possible D gene is TRBD2 (6 bases). The germline V gene encodes CDR1 LGHDT and CDR2 YNNKEL (reference sequence). Trimming stripped 1 base from V and 5 bases from J, with 16 bases between. The CDR3 length is 16 residues. The CDR3 coding sequence is TGTGCCAGCAGCCAAGTTAGTCCGGGTAGCGGAGATACGCAGTATTTT. It translates to CASSQVSPGSGDTQYF.

The chain couples TRBV6-5 to TRBJ1-1; D call uncertain. The germline CDR1 and CDR2 sequences are MNHEY and SVGAGI. The V end was cut by 7 bases, the J end by 3 bases, with 6 bases between. The CDR3 covers 11 residues. CDR3: CASNSYTEAFF. CDR3 DNA sequence: TGTGCCAGCAACTCTTACACTGAAGCTTTCTTT.

The chain carries TRBV28 and TRBJ2-1, with D perhaps matching TRBD2 (5 bases). CDR3 length: 13 residues. V was shortened by 7 bases and J by 3 bases, with 10 bases between the two germline ends. Germline CDR1 MDHEN, CDR2 SYDVKM. DNA of the CDR3: TGTGCCAGCACCCCGGGGTACTACAATGAGCAGTTCTTC. It specifies CASTPGYYNEQFF.

There are a few counts of this clonotype. The chain carries TRBV5-1 and TRBJ2-6, with TRBD2 as a possible D gene (5 bases). The germline CDR1 and CDR2 sequences are SGHRS and YFSETQ. V shed 2 bases and J shed 2 bases, with 11 bases lying between them. The CDR3 has 16 amino acids. The DNA for the CDR3 is TGCGCCAGCAGCTTTGGGAGAGCTCCTGGGGCCAACGTCCTGACTTTC. Its protein product is CASSFGRAPGANVLTF.

This clonotype was detected a few times. This rearrangement joins TRBV5-1 to TRBJ2-5; the D call may be TRBD1 or TRBD2 (5 bases each). The length of the CDR3 is 17 residues. V shed 4 bases and J shed 4 bases, with 23 bases lying between them. Germline V lookup: CDR1 SGHRS, CDR2 YFSETQ. CDR3 amino acids: CASSPLSGTAVGETQYF. The CDR3 bases are TGCGCCAGCAGCCCCTTGTCGGGGACGGCGGTCGGAGAGACCCAGTACTTC.

This clonotype showed up just a few times. V and J are TRBV6-5 and TRBJ2-7; TRBD1 aligns across 7 bases. Trimming at V came to 7 bases and at J to 6 bases, leaving 9 bases not matched to a gene. Germline V gene data show CDR1 as MNHEY and CDR2 as SVGAGI. The CDR3 consists of 13 residues. As DNA, the CDR3 is TGTGCCAGCATCGGACAGGAGGAGGTCGAGCAGTACTTC. It specifies CASIGQEEVEQYF.

The chain joins TRBV27 to TRBJ2-7; the D gene is possibly TRBD1 (6 bases). V dropped 8 bases and J dropped 6 bases, with 23 bases sitting between them. The CDR3 contains 15 residues. Germline CDR1 and CDR2: MNHEY and SMNVEV (reference sequence). This CDR3 reads CASSLRDTYLVEQYF. CDR3 sequence (DNA): TGTGCCAGCTCGCTCCGGGACACCTACCTCGTCGAGCAGTACTTC.

This clonotype was detected many times. V is TRBV6-5 and J is TRBJ2-3; no definite D call. Germline V gene lookup returns CDR1 MNHEY and CDR2 SVGAGI. The CDR3 has 12 residues. Trimming cost V 0 bases and J 6 bases, with 4 bases left between them. The CDR3 DNA reads as TGTGCCAGCAGTTACTCGCGGGATACGCAGTATTTT. It encodes CASSYSRDTQYF.

CDR3: CASSQATGEMYNEQFF. In DNA form, the CDR3 reads TGTGCCAGCAGCCAGGCCACAGGGGAAATGTACAATGAGCAGTTCTTC. The chain uses TRBV3-1 and TRBJ2-1; TRBD1 agrees at 7 bases. CDR1 is LGHDT, CDR2 YNNKEL, per germline (reference sequence). V trimming: 3 bases; J trimming: 4 bases; junction bases outside the gene matches: 9. The length of the CDR3 is 16 residues.

The DNA for the CDR3 is TGTGCCAGCAGTGAATCCGACAGGGGCCCCTATGGCTACACCTTC. It encodes CASSESDRGPYGYTF. The chain uses TRBV25-1 and TRBJ1-2; 8 positions match TRBD1. With 1 base clipped from V and 4 bases from J, the junction kept 5 bases outside the gene matches. The CDR3 is 15 amino acids. In germline, CDR1 is MGHDK, CDR2 SYGVNS.

The chain employs TRBV6-5 and TRBJ1-4, with unresolved D. Germline V lookup: CDR1 MNHEY, CDR2 SVGAGI. Trimming left V 2 bases short and J 7 bases short, with 11 bases between. The CDR3 runs to 14 residues. CDR3 bases: TGTGCCAGCAGTTACCCGTATCTGAGTGAAAAACTGTTTTTT. Translation: CASSYPYLSEKLFF.

The V gene is TRBV7-2, the J gene TRBJ2-5; D not certain. The end of the DNA aligns better with TRBJ2-7, so the J call may be wrong. Germline V gene lookup returns CDR1 SGHTA and CDR2 FQGNSA. The CDR3 sequence is 16 residues long. The CDR3 is CASSHRSPGSFYEQYF. CDR3 nucleotide sequence: TGTGCCAGCAGCCACAGATCCCCCGGTTCCTTCTACGAGCAGTACTTC.

In this sample, this clonotype turned up a few times. V usage is TRBV5-5 and J usage is TRBJ2-4; D unclear. The CDR3 has 14 residues. Trimming cost V 2 bases and J 2 bases, with 8 bases left between them. CDR1 is SGHKS and CDR2 is YYEKEE in the germline V gene (reference sequence). CDR3 nucleotides: TGTGCCAGCAGCTTCACGATTACCAAAAACATTCAGTACTTC. Residues: CASSFTITKNIQYF.

This chain uses TRBV27 with TRBJ2-2, with D perhaps matching TRBD2 (6 bases). Trimming left V 5 bases short and J 6 bases short, with 10 bases between. The CDR3 is 13 residues long. CDR1 and CDR2 from the germline V gene are MNHEY and SMNVEV (reference sequence). The CDR3 DNA reads TGTGCCAGCAGTGTATGGGGGGCCGGGGAGCTGTTTTTT. This translates into CASSVWGAGELFF.

CDR3 sequence reads: CSVHDRGAEAFF. CDR3 nucleotides: TGCAGCGTGCACGACAGGGGGGCTGAAGCTTTCTTT. The V gene is TRBV29-1, the J gene TRBJ1-1, with 9 bases matching TRBD1. J gave up 6 bases and V 6 bases, and 5 bases lay outside the gene matches. CDR1 SQVTM and CDR2 ANQGSEA come from the germline V gene. The CDR3 totals 12 residues.

The sample holds one count of this clonotype. This chain links TRBV6-2 or TRBV6-3 with TRBJ1-2; no reliable D call. The CDR3 contains 10 residues. Germline values: CDR1 MNHEY, CDR2 SVGEGT. Trimming took 8 bases from V and 8 from J, leaving 9 bases between them. CDR3 protein: CASGNQGYTF. CDR3 nucleotides: TGTGCCAGCGGCAACCAGGGCTACACCTTC.

A single count supports this clonotype. The chain couples TRBV4-2 to TRBJ2-7; 11 positions match TRBD1. V was pared by 2 bases and J by 1 base, with 10 bases of the junction left unmatched. Germline lookup yields CDR1 LGHNA and CDR2 YNFKEQ. The CDR3 sequence is 18 residues long. The CDR3 spells CASSQTGTGGLKSYEQYF. DNA of the CDR3: TGTGCCAGCAGCCAAACTGGGACAGGGGGATTAAAGTCCTACGAGCAGTACTTC.

The chain uses TRBV4-2 and TRBJ2-7; D is unclear. This CDR3 contains 16 residues. Germline V CDR1 and CDR2: LGHNA, YNFKEQ. The ends were cut back, 0 bases at V and 3 bases at J, with 15 bases in the middle. The CDR3 nucleotides are TGTGCCAGCAGCCAAGATTCAACACCTCGGTACTACGAGCAGTACTTC. It yields the protein CASSQDSTPRYYEQYF.

This clonotype appeared a single time. This chain joins TRBV3-1 and TRBJ2-1; D might be TRBD2 (6 bases). Trimming removed 0 bases at V and 9 bases at J, with 9 bases between. The CDR3 length is 13 residues. The V gene's germline CDR1 is LGHDT and CDR2 YNNKEL (reference sequence). CDR3 nucleotides: TGTGCCAGCAGCCAAGAGTTGGGAGGTGAGCAGTTCTTC. Translation: CASSQELGGEQFF.

The V call is TRBV5-1, the J call TRBJ1-1, with D possibly being TRBD1 (5 bases). V was clipped by 4 bases and J by 8 bases, with 15 bases between them. This CDR3 has 13 residues. Looked up from germline, CDR1 is SGHRS and CDR2 is YFSETQ. The CDR3 DNA follows: TGCGCCAGCAGCCTATACGGGACTGCCGAAGCTTTCTTT. Its translation: CASSLYGTAEAFF.

This clonotype has a handful of counts. The J gene is TRBJ2-3, the V gene TRBV27; D remains ambiguous. The V end was cut by 7 bases, the J end by 2 bases, with 22 bases between. The CDR3 length is 17 residues. The germline V gene has CDR1 MNHEY and CDR2 SMNVEV (reference sequence). In DNA form, the CDR3 reads TGTGCCAGCAAGGAGAGCCCCCCTAAATCGACCACAGATACGCAGTATTTT. This gives the protein CASKESPPKSTTDTQYF.

This sequence joins TRBV5-8 and TRBJ1-2; TRBD1 is a possible D gene (5 bases). Between the trimmed V and J ends, which lost 4 bases and 5 bases, there was a span of 15 bases. The CDR3 has 14 residues. Germline CDR1 reads SGHTS; CDR2 reads YDEGEE. Written as DNA, the CDR3 is TGTGCCAGCAGCACCCAGGGTCGGCTATATGGCTACACCTTC. It specifies CASSTQGRLYGYTF.

CDR3 nucleotides: TGCAGTGCTAGCCGGGACAGGGTTGAAAAACTGTTTTTT. Its protein is CSASRDRVEKLFF. V is TRBV20-1 and J is TRBJ1-4; 9 positions match TRBD1. The trim removed 3 bases at V and 7 bases at J, leaving 3 bases unmatched. This CDR3 region has 13 residues. CDR1 is DFQATT, CDR2 SNEGSKA, per germline (reference sequence).

The J gene is TRBJ2-1, the V gene TRBV20-1, with no clear D. The CDR3 contains 13 residues. Trimming removed 7 bases at V and 0 bases at J, with 10 bases between. CDR1 DFQATT and CDR2 SNEGSKA come from the germline V gene (reference sequence). Here the CDR3 reads CSVVISSYNEQFF. The CDR3 bases are TGCAGTGTAGTAATTTCCTCCTACAATGAGCAGTTCTTC.

The table lists this clonotype with a few counts. CDR3 DNA sequence: TGCGCCAGCAGCTCGCCTACAGGGAAAGACTATGGCTACACCTTC. Translation gives CASSSPTGKDYGYTF. The chain recombines TRBV5-1 with TRBJ1-2; a possible D gene is TRBD1 (6 bases). The CDR3 runs to 15 residues. The V end was cut by 3 bases, the J end by 3 bases, with 15 bases between. Per the germline V gene, CDR1 is SGHRS and CDR2 is YFSETQ. Full variable domain (outside the CDR3, taken from reference TRBV5-1 and TRBJ1-2): KAGVTQTPRYLIKTRGQQVTLSCSPISGHRSVSWYQQTPGQGLQFLFEYFSETQRNKGNFPGRFSGRQFSNSRSEMNVSTLELGDSALYLCASSSPTGKDYGYTFGSGTRLTVV.

The rearrangement links TRBV29-1 to TRBJ2-7, with a tentative D call TRBD1 (6 bases). Germline CDR1 and CDR2: SQVTM and ANQGSEA. This CDR3 is built from 13 residues. V lost 6 bases and J 3 bases, leaving 15 bases between the germline ends. CDR3 region: CSVTPGDYYEQYF. In DNA, the CDR3 is TGCAGCGTCACCCCAGGGGATTACTACGAGCAGTACTTC.

V gene TRBV7-9 combines with J gene TRBJ1-1; no clear D gene. CDR3 length: 16 residues. Germline CDR1 SEHNR, CDR2 FQNEAQ (reference sequence). V lost 1 base, J lost 4 bases, and 16 bases lay in between. For the CDR3, the DNA is TGTGCCAGCAGCTTAGGAAGGCCGGGCTCAGTCACTGAAGCTTTCTTT. It specifies CASSLGRPGSVTEAFF.